This T cell receptor (beta chain) was obtained from a study of blood T cell repertoires in COVID-19. Across the whole study: Some COVID-19 samples were acute and others convalescent; all came from the United States, Italy and Spain.

The CDR3 contains 10 residues. Germline values: CDR1 GTSNPN, CDR2 SVGIG (reference sequence). The V end was cut by 8 bases, the J end by 8 bases, with 9 bases between. In the original processing: Amplification with reference gene primers provided the estimates of nucleated cell counts. Assay: immunoSEQ multiplex PCR; the TCRdb copy retains only in-frame clones and omits some. V and J calls and clone size are copied from that table; D and trimming were computed from the DNA. The sample has around 220,000 clones; around four fifths are singletons. The rearrangement uses TRBV30 and TRBJ2-2; possibly TRBD2 for D (6 bases). The clonotype comes from a man aged 25 to 40 with active or convalescent COVID-19. Sample: peripheral blood. CDR3 region: CAGGEGELFF. Written as DNA, the CDR3 is TGTGCCGGAGGGGAGGGGGAGCTGTTTTTT.